The 32 T cell receptor beta chains below all came from one sample that was sequenced in a study of cytomegalovirus exposure and HLA in healthy donors. Both 60 Vbeta primers and 13 Jbeta primers went into the PCR. The method was immunoSEQ multiplex PCR; TCRdb's version includes in-frame clones alone and lacks a portion of them. The top ten hold 1.7% of the sample, which has 120,000 to 150,000 clones, about 79% seen once. Specimen: PBMCs. The receptors here all came from a woman aged 25 to 39 in good health and CMV-seronegative.

The chain employs TRBV4-1 and TRBJ2-7, with 11 bases lining up with TRBD1. Germline CDR1 is MGHRA and CDR2 is YSYEKL. The length of the CDR3 is 16 residues. V was clipped by 2 bases and J by 1 base; unmatched bases: 4. The CDR3 DNA reads TGCGCCAGCAGCCAATCATGGGACAGGGGGTCCTACGAGCAGTACTTC. This sequence encodes CASSQSWDRGSYEQYF.

The genes are TRBV7-2 and TRBJ1-5, with a tentative D call TRBD1 (5 bases). CDR1 and CDR2 (germline): SGHTA, FQGNSA. This CDR3 comprises 14 residues. V was trimmed by 5 bases and J by 7 bases, leaving 15 bases between them. CDR3 region: CASSRGTGPQPQHF. CDR3 bases: TGTGCCAGCAGCCGTGGAACAGGCCCGCAGCCCCAGCATTTT.

The J gene is TRBJ1-3, the V gene TRBV5-1, with D unresolved. Trimming shortened V by 0 bases and J by 0 bases, and 13 bases separated the two germline ends. CDR1 and CDR2 from the germline V gene are SGHRS and YFSETQ. The CDR3 consists of 17 residues. The CDR3 protein is CASSLEAGPNSGNTIYF. The CDR3 DNA follows: TGCGCCAGCAGCTTGGAAGCAGGTCCAAACTCTGGAAACACCATATATTTT.

The chain carries TRBV4-3 and TRBJ2-5; a weak D match, TRBD2 (5 bases). CDR3 size: 16 residues. In germline, CDR1 is LGHNA, CDR2 YSLEER. V gave up 2 bases and J gave up 1 base, with 14 bases separating them. CDR3 sequence: CASSQRAQGGQETQYF. Here the CDR3 DNA reads TGCGCCAGCAGCCAAAGGGCCCAAGGAGGCCAAGAGACCCAGTACTTC.

The chain combines TRBV6-5 with TRBJ2-5; weak D call: TRBD1 (6 bases). The CDR3 consists of 15 residues. V was clipped by 6 bases and J by 2 bases, with 16 bases between them. Germline CDR1 and CDR2: MNHEY and SVGAGI. For the CDR3, the DNA is TGTGCCAGCAGCCGAGACAGGTCCCCACAAGAGACCCAGTACTTC. Its protein is CASSRDRSPQETQYF.

The chain combines TRBV9 with TRBJ1-4, with a tentative D call TRBD1 (6 bases). Germline values: CDR1 SGDLS, CDR2 YYNGEE. This CDR3 spans 18 amino acids. The V end lost 0 bases, the J end lost 2 bases, and 17 bases lay between the germline ends. The DNA for the CDR3 is TGTGCCAGCAGCGTAGCGACGACAGGAAGTGAGACTAATGAAAAACTGTTTTTT. Translating gives CASSVATTGSETNEKLFF.

The chain couples TRBV7-9 to TRBJ2-1; TRBD1 matches at 8 bases. The V segment lost 4 bases and the J segment 0 bases; nucleotides outside the gene matches: 5. The CDR3 covers 16 residues. The germline V gene has CDR1 SEHNR and CDR2 FQNEAQ (reference sequence). DNA for the CDR3: TGTGCCAGCAGCTCGGGGACAGGCGGCTCCTACAATGAGCAGTTCTTC. Translation gives CASSSGTGGSYNEQFF.

This chain connects TRBV6-5 to TRBJ1-2; TRBD1 matches at 7 bases. This CDR3 has 14 residues. Unmatched junction bases numbered 5, after V lost 2 bases and J lost 5 bases. Germline V gene data show CDR1 as MNHEY and CDR2 as SVGAGI. Here the CDR3 DNA reads TGTGCCAGCAGTTACGGGACAGATCCGTATGGCTACACCTTC. This sequence encodes CASSYGTDPYGYTF.

The chain recombines TRBV7-8 with TRBJ1-2; unclear D gene. The CDR3 extends over 13 amino acids. Germline loops: CDR1 SGHVS, CDR2 FQNEAQ. Trimming took 0 bases from V and 8 from J, leaving 10 bases between them. CDR3 DNA: TGTGCCAGCAGCTTAGCGCTGGAGAAGGGCTACACCTTC. Amino acids: CASSLALEKGYTF. Together with reference TRBV7-8 and TRBJ1-2, the CDR3 gives the full variable domain: GAGVSQSPRYKVAKRGQDVALRCDPISGHVSLFWYQQALGQGPEFLTYFQNEAQLDKSGLPSDRFFAERPEGSVSTLKIQRTQQEDSAVYLCASSLALEKGYTFGSGTRLTVV.

V is TRBV7-8 and J is TRBJ2-7; 9 positions match TRBD1. Trimming at V came to 1 base and at J to 12 bases, leaving 7 bases not matched to a gene. The CDR3 spans 13 residues. Germline CDR1 and CDR2: SGHVS and FQNEAQ. The CDR3 DNA is TGTGCCAGCAGCTTAGGGACAGGGGTGGATCGGTACTTC. This translates into CASSLGTGVDRYF. The full variable domain, completed using reference TRBV7-8 and TRBJ2-7, is GAGVSQSPRYKVAKRGQDVALRCDPISGHVSLFWYQQALGQGPEFLTYFQNEAQLDKSGLPSDRFFAERPEGSVSTLKIQRTQQEDSAVYLCASSLGTGVDRYFGPGTRLTVT.

The CDR3 DNA sequence: TGTGCCAGCAGTCCGACTAGGGGCAGCGAGCAGTACTTC. Protein: CASSPTRGSEQYF. This sequence joins TRBV6-5 and TRBJ2-7, with D possibly matching TRBD2 (6 bases). This CDR3 is 13 amino acids long. Germline V gene lookup returns CDR1 MNHEY and CDR2 SVGAGI. V was cut by 5 bases and J by 6 bases, with 14 bases left in between.

The chain employs TRBV7-6 and TRBJ2-2; 7 nucleotides line up with TRBD2. From germline, CDR1 is SGHVS and CDR2 FNYEAQ. V lost 5 bases and J lost 5; bases outside the gene matches: 11. CDR3 size: 16 residues. CDR3 amino acids: CASSATSDVRTGELFF. In DNA, the CDR3 is TGTGCCAGCAGCGCCACTAGCGATGTACGAACCGGGGAGCTGTTTTTT.

The chain recombines TRBV19 with TRBJ2-7, with 7 bases lining up with TRBD1. The germline CDR1 and CDR2 sequences are LNHDA and SQIVND (reference sequence). With 5 bases clipped from V and 0 bases from J, the junction kept 10 bases outside the gene matches. This CDR3 is built from 16 residues. CDR3 coding DNA: TGTGCCAGTAGTCCCAGACAGGGCCAAAGCTCCTACGAGCAGTACTTC. This gives the protein CASSPRQGQSSYEQYF. Full variable domain (remainder filled in from reference TRBV19 and TRBJ2-7): DGGITQSPKYLFRKEGQNVTLSCEQNLNHDAMYWYRQDPGQGLRLIYYSQIVNDFQKGDIAEGYSVSREKKESFPLTVTSAQKNPTAFYLCASSPRQGQSSYEQYFGPGTRLTVT.

This sequence joins TRBV6-6 and TRBJ1-1, with D hard to call. Trimming cost V 6 bases and J 1 base, with 6 bases left between them. CDR1 and CDR2 (germline): MNHNY, SVGAGI (reference sequence). The CDR3 is made up of 12 amino acids. DNA for the CDR3: TGTGCCAGCAGCGACAAGAACACTGAAGCTTTCTTT. Amino acids: CASSDKNTEAFF.

The chain uses TRBV5-6 and TRBJ1-2, with D possibly being TRBD1 (5 bases). Trimming shortened V by 0 bases and J by 1 base, and 10 bases separated the two germline ends. Per germline, CDR1 SGHDT and CDR2 YYEEEE. This CDR3 has 15 residues. The CDR3 DNA reads TGTGCCAGCAGCTTGGAGGGGCCTGGTAACTATGGCTACACCTTC. Protein product: CASSLEGPGNYGYTF.

The CDR3 nucleotides are TGTGCTAGTGGTTTGGTAAAGACCGGGACAGAGAACACCGGGGAGCTGTTTTTT. The encoded protein is CASGLVKTGTENTGELFF. The chain recombines TRBV12-5 with TRBJ2-2; TRBD1 matches at 7 bases. The CDR3 consists of 18 residues. The V gene's germline CDR1 is LGHNT and CDR2 FRNRAP. V gave up 0 bases and J gave up 1 base; unmatched junction bases: 8.

The chain carries TRBV30 and TRBJ1-2, with 8 bases fitting TRBD1. Germline V CDR1 and CDR2: GTSNPN, SVGIG (reference sequence). The CDR3 consists of 14 residues. J gave up 8 bases and V 0 bases, and 8 bases lay outside the gene matches. DNA of the CDR3: TGTGCCTGGAGTGTAAACAGGGGGTTTGGAGGCTACACCTTC. It yields the protein CAWSVNRGFGGYTF.

This chain uses TRBV27 with TRBJ1-5; no reliable D call. The CDR3 totals 14 residues. The germline V gene has CDR1 MNHEY and CDR2 SMNVEV (reference sequence). V was pared by 2 bases and J by 0 bases, with 5 bases between. CDR3 nucleotide sequence: TGTGCCAGCAGTTTAATCGGTAGCAATCAGCCCCAGCATTTT. It translates to CASSLIGSNQPQHF.

This chain uses TRBV7-6 with TRBJ1-2, with TRBD1 matching 7 bases. J lost 6 bases, V lost 1 base, and 17 bases had no gene match. Germline V CDR1 and CDR2: SGHVS, FNYEAQ. The CDR3 loop spans 18 amino acids. This CDR3 is CASSLDGGRGRPQDGYTF. The CDR3 DNA reads TGTGCCAGCAGCTTAGACGGCGGGAGGGGGCGACCCCAAGATGGCTACACCTTC.

The chain couples TRBV7-2 to TRBJ2-3; no firm D call. This CDR3 has 14 amino acids. Germline V gene sequence: CDR1 SGHTA, CDR2 FQGNSA. V was pared by 0 bases and J by 4 bases, with 8 bases between. CDR3 in DNA: TGTGCCAGCAGCTTAGCTCGAGGCCCAGATACGCAGTATTTT. The encoded protein is CASSLARGPDTQYF.

This chain uses TRBV5-1 with TRBJ1-2; D may be TRBD1 (5 bases). There are 13 residues in the CDR3. V was pared by 7 bases and J by 3 bases, with 13 bases between. From germline, CDR1 is SGHRS and CDR2 YFSETQ. The CDR3 loop reads CASAPRGDYGYTF. The CDR3 DNA is TGCGCCAGCGCCCCCCGGGGGGACTATGGCTACACCTTC.

The chain carries TRBV5-1 and TRBJ1-1; perhaps TRBD1 as D (6 bases). From germline, CDR1 is SGHRS and CDR2 YFSETQ. With 0 bases removed from V and 11 bases from J, the gap between germline ends came to 14 bases. The CDR3 length is 13 residues. CDR3 region: CASSLENDRMAFF. DNA of the CDR3: TGCGCCAGCAGCTTGGAAAATGACAGGATGGCTTTCTTT.

The chain recombines TRBV5-4 with TRBJ1-2; D might be TRBD1 (6 bases). Germline loops: CDR1 SGHNT, CDR2 YYREEE (reference sequence). Trimming shortened V by 4 bases and J by 5 bases, and 15 bases separated the two germline ends. The CDR3 is 14 residues long. The CDR3 sequence is CASSTQQGTYGYTF. In DNA, the CDR3 is TGTGCCAGCAGCACCCAACAGGGCACATATGGCTACACCTTC.

V is TRBV6-5 and J is TRBJ2-2, with D perhaps TRBD1 (6 bases). V lost 8 bases and J lost 1, with 8 bases in between. Per the germline V gene, CDR1 is MNHEY and CDR2 is SVGAGI. The CDR3 runs to 13 residues. CDR3: CASYRVNTGELFF. The CDR3 coding sequence is TGTGCCAGCTACAGGGTGAACACCGGGGAGCTGTTTTTT.

This clone appeared once. The CDR3 is CASSLPLPNAAEAFF. As DNA, the CDR3 is TGCGCCAGCAGCCTCCCACTGCCAAACGCGGCTGAAGCTTTCTTT. This chain connects TRBV5-1 to TRBJ1-1; D call uncertain. V dropped 4 bases and J dropped 6 bases, with 19 bases sitting between them. Germline assignment: CDR1 SGHRS and CDR2 YFSETQ. The CDR3 covers 15 residues.

The chain couples TRBV30 to TRBJ1-2; D is undetermined. The CDR3 is 15 residues long. Germline CDR1 GTSNPN, CDR2 SVGIG (reference sequence). V lost 4 bases and J lost 1, with 16 bases in between. The CDR3 loop reads CAWIVGGRDNYGYTF. Here the CDR3 DNA reads TGTGCCTGGATAGTGGGAGGCAGAGATAACTATGGCTACACCTTC.

This clone was recorded once. The chain links TRBV2 to TRBJ2-3, with D maybe TRBD2 (6 bases). The CDR3 has 15 residues. V lost 6 bases to trimming and J lost 2 bases, with 15 bases between them. Germline CDR1 and CDR2: SNHLY and FYNNEI. The CDR3 DNA sequence: TGTGCCAGCAGGGGGGGTTATGGAAACACAGATACGCAGTATTTT. This translates into CASRGGYGNTDTQYF.

A word on this clone: Other DNA sequences in the sample encode the same CDR3. V usage is TRBV2 and J usage is TRBJ1-5; unclear D gene. Germline V gene lookup returns CDR1 SNHLY and CDR2 FYNNEI. V was clipped by 6 bases and J by 0 bases, with 6 bases between them. The CDR3 has 13 residues. Here the CDR3 reads CASRRDSNQPQHF. CDR3 DNA sequence: TGTGCCAGCAGGAGGGATAGCAATCAGCCCCAGCATTTT.

This chain joins TRBV27 and TRBJ2-3, with TRBD2 matching 12 bases. The CDR3 extends over 18 amino acids. After removal of 4 bases from V and 0 bases from J, the junction contained 8 bases not matched to a gene. Germline V gene data show CDR1 as MNHEY and CDR2 as SMNVEV (reference sequence). In DNA form, the CDR3 reads TGTGCCAGCAGTTCCTGGACTAGCGGGGATGGGAGCACAGATACGCAGTATTTT. Encoded protein: CASSSWTSGDGSTDTQYF.

This sequence joins TRBV19 and TRBJ2-7, with TRBD2 matching over 7 bases. V shed 5 bases, J shed 4 bases, and the junction held 11 bases outside the gene matches. The germline gives CDR1 LNHDA, CDR2 SQIVND (reference sequence). The CDR3 contains 15 residues. CDR3 protein: CASSPVASGGYEQYF. DNA for the CDR3: TGTGCCAGTAGTCCCGTGGCTAGCGGAGGATACGAGCAGTACTTC.

This clone has a count of ten or more. V is TRBV5-5 and J is TRBJ1-3; 8 bases are shared with TRBD1. Losses at the gene ends were 4 bases for V and 0 bases for J; bases not matched to a gene: 6. From germline, CDR1 is SGHKS and CDR2 YYEKEE (reference sequence). This CDR3 spans 16 amino acids. This chain's CDR3 is CASSPLGQASGNTIYF. CDR3 in DNA: TGTGCCAGCAGCCCGCTGGGACAGGCCTCTGGAAACACCATATATTTT.

This sequence joins TRBV29-1 and TRBJ1-1, with TRBD1 matching over 7 bases. Germline V gene sequence: CDR1 SQVTM, CDR2 ANQGSEA. Trimming cost V 3 bases and J 7 bases; bases outside gene matches: 5. The CDR3 spans 12 residues. The DNA for the CDR3 is TGCAGCGTTGATCCAGGGGGTTTTGAAGCTTTCTTT. It specifies CSVDPGGFEAFF.